This T cell receptor (beta chain) was sequenced in a study of Graves' ophthalmopathy and Graves' hyperthyroidism. RNA transcripts yielded amplified TCR beta CDR3 regions. After a first-round RT-PCR with HTBI primers, a second-round multiplex PCR was run. Each CDR3 protein is one row after TCRdb ran MiXCR on the multiplex PCR reads. Of hundreds of thousands of distinct CDR3 sequences detected, over 20% appear once; the ten largest clones hold approximately 6.9%. Notes on the study in general: A 13-signature model separated ophthalmopathy from stable hyperthyroidism, about 88% sensitivity, around 79% specificity.

Germline values: CDR1 SEHNR, CDR2 FQNEAQ (reference sequence). V dropped 4 bases and J dropped 6; count of bases not matched to a gene: 8. The CDR3 is 15 amino acids. Concerning this clonotype: Antigen unknown.

People with hyperthyroidism were aged 18 to 65 and newly diagnosed, under 2 months' duration. Pregnancy or lactation, uncontrolled infections and other autoimmune diseases were grounds for excluding patients. This receptor was obtained from a woman aged 18-30 years with stable Graves' hyperthyroidism. Some clones in this sample may be carry-over from other donors' samples. The gene calls are TRBV7-9 and TRBJ2-7; 11 bases are shared with TRBD2. Source material: peripheral blood. CDR3 residues: CASSSAWLAGGEQYF. The CDR3 coding sequence is TGTGCCAGCAGCTCTGCATGGCTAGCGGGAGGCGAGCAGTACTTC.